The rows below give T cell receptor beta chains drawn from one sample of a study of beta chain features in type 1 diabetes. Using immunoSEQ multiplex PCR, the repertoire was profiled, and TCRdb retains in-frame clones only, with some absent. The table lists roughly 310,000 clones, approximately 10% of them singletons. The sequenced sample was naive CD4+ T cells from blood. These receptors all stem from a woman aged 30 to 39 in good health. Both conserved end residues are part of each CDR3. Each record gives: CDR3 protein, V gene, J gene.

CDR3 protein: CASSRIPGQMNTGELFF
V gene: TRBV5-1
J gene: TRBJ2-2

CDR3 protein: CASSQDGRSSYEQYF
V gene: TRBV4-2
J gene: TRBJ2-7

CDR3 protein: CAAALGTGRSNQPQHF
V gene: TRBV19
J gene: TRBJ1-5

CDR3 protein: CSALPRRSSQETQYF
V gene: TRBV29-1
J gene: TRBJ2-5

CDR3 protein: CASDRRGPGGTEAFF
V gene: TRBV5-1
J gene: TRBJ1-1

CDR3 protein: CASSIFARETQYF
V gene: TRBV6-6
J gene: TRBJ2-5

CDR3 protein: CASSPREGRGQYF
V gene: TRBV18
J gene: TRBJ2-3

CDR3 protein: CASSFQFQGARYNEQFF
V gene: TRBV5-1
J gene: TRBJ2-1

CDR3 protein: CASSEPGTAPTTKNIQYF
V gene: TRBV25-1
J gene: TRBJ2-4

CDR3 protein: CASSRDRPNTGELFF
V gene: TRBV14
J gene: TRBJ2-2

CDR3 protein: CASSLGTAVDYGYTF
V gene: TRBV5-1
J gene: TRBJ1-2

CDR3 protein: CSVRQSLSGANVLTF
V gene: TRBV29-1
J gene: TRBJ2-6

CDR3 protein: CASSGGRAGRSYEQYF
V gene: TRBV6-1
J gene: TRBJ2-7

CDR3 protein: CASSLDLAGVDTQYF
V gene: TRBV5-1
J gene: TRBJ2-3

CDR3 protein: CASSTGQGNYGYTF
V gene: TRBV19
J gene: TRBJ1-2

CDR3 protein: CATSRAQGQGADEQYF
V gene: TRBV15
J gene: TRBJ2-7

CDR3 protein: CASSGTVNTGELFF
V gene: TRBV7-9
J gene: TRBJ2-2

CDR3 protein: CASSPRKRLAGGPGTDTQYF
V gene: TRBV9
J gene: TRBJ2-3

CDR3 protein: CAWIGGVSYGYTF
V gene: TRBV30
J gene: TRBJ1-2

CDR3 protein: CASSGEPDTEAFF
V gene: TRBV6-5
J gene: TRBJ1-1

CDR3 protein: CASSTGSGYSGNTIYF
V gene: TRBV5-1
J gene: TRBJ1-3

CDR3 protein: CASSPPNGLSGREQYF
V gene: TRBV18
J gene: TRBJ2-7

CDR3 protein: CSDEGLAERLTYEQYF
V gene: TRBV29-1
J gene: TRBJ2-7

CDR3 protein: CASSMRQGDTGELFF
V gene: TRBV19
J gene: TRBJ2-2

CDR3 protein: CASSFGQGDQPQHF
V gene: TRBV7-2
J gene: TRBJ1-5

CDR3 protein: CASSDQGSPWTIYF
V gene: TRBV2
J gene: TRBJ1-3

CDR3 protein: CASSLWGVAGVYNEQFF
V gene: TRBV5-1
J gene: TRBJ2-1

CDR3 protein: CASSRQEANEKLFF
V gene: TRBV6-5
J gene: TRBJ1-4